These 23 T cell receptor beta chains were all obtained from the same sample, sequenced in a study of human T cells and chemical hapten exposure. TCRdb fed the RACE reads into MiXCR, producing one record per CDR3 protein. The top ten hold 3% to 4.5% of the sample, which has some 59,000 distinct CDR3 sequences, over 9% seen once. Noted time point: pre-sensitization, week 0. Treatment meaning: therapeutic diphenylcyclopropenone sensitization with weekly scalp DPC. Sequencing used whole blood, obtained in connection with sensitization to the hapten diphenylcyclopropenone (DPC). These receptor sequences come from a woman between 40 and 55 years old with alopecia areata. Some clones in this sample may be carry-over from other donors' samples.

The chain combines TRBV6-2 or TRBV6-3 with TRBJ2-7; 7 bases map to TRBD2. Germline trimming cut 11 bases from V and 4 bases from J; bases unmatched to any gene: 8. The CDR3 runs 12 residues. Per germline, CDR1 MNHEY and CDR2 SVGEGT. The CDR3 DNA reads TGTGCCGGCGGGAGCTCGGGGTACGAGCAGTACTTC. Protein sequence: CAGGSSGYEQYF.

V and J are TRBV20-1 and TRBJ2-3; TRBD2 is a possible D gene (8 bases). CDR3 length: 14 residues. V was shortened by 6 bases and J by 6 bases, with 19 bases between the two germline ends. Germline values: CDR1 DFQATT, CDR2 SNEGSKA (reference sequence). The CDR3 DNA sequence: TGCAGTGCCCCCAGGGGGGAGCGGGGGGATACGCAGTATTTT. This sequence encodes CSAPRGERGDTQYF.

This CDR3 reads CASSPQEMTTYEQYF. The CDR3 bases are TGTGCCAGCAGCCCACAGGAGATGACAACCTACGAGCAGTACTTC. This chain uses TRBV7-2 with TRBJ2-7, with D tentatively TRBD1 (5 bases). V was cut by 5 bases and J by 2 bases, with 16 bases left in between. Germline V gives CDR1 SGHTA, CDR2 FQGNSA. CDR3 length equals 15 residues.

This clonotype showed up just a few times. V usage is TRBV6-2 or TRBV6-3 and J usage is TRBJ2-1, with D possibly TRBD1 on 6 matching bases. The V end was cut by 3 bases, the J end by 13 bases, with 13 bases between. The V gene's germline CDR1 is MNHEY and CDR2 SVGEGT. The CDR3 extends over 12 amino acids. The CDR3 here is CASSYRGTYQFF. In DNA, the CDR3 is TGTGCCAGCAGTTATAGGGGGACATATCAGTTCTTC.

This clonotype was counted many times. The rearrangement links TRBV7-2 to TRBJ2-1; D not certain. This CDR3 comprises 15 residues. Germline V gene data show CDR1 as SGHTA and CDR2 as FQGNSA. V lost 1 base, J lost 5 bases, and 12 bases lay in between. As DNA, the CDR3 is TGTGCCAGCAGCTTAGATCCTACTCGAGACAATGAGCAGTTCTTC. Translating gives CASSLDPTRDNEQFF.

Comments on this clonotype: A much larger clone sits a single nucleotide away, making a read error possible. J is TRBJ1-1 and V is TRBV12-3 or TRBV12-4; 7 nucleotides line up with TRBD1. The V and J ends lost 10 bases and 4 bases, in that order; junction bases with no gene match: 15. The CDR3 sequence is 15 residues long. CDR3 sequence: CANRDLQGLITEAFF. The CDR3 region has the DNA TGTGCCAACAGGGACCTACAGGGGTTGATCACTGAAGCTTTCTTT.

V and J are TRBV3-2 and TRBJ2-2; the table assigns TRBD1, which was not confirmed against the DNA. TRBV3-2 is a documented pseudogene. The CDR3 extends over 14 amino acids. This CDR3 reads CASSYPGDTGELFF. CDR3 coding DNA: TGTGCCAGCAGCTACCCCGGGGACACCGGGGAGCTGTTTTTT.

The DNA of the CDR3 is TGTGCCAGCAGCGGACCCATGGTGGGACTGAGCACAGATACGCAGTATTTT. Translated: CASSGPMVGLSTDTQYF. V gene TRBV9 combines with J gene TRBJ2-3; D is perhaps TRBD2 (6 bases). V gave up 3 bases and J gave up 0 bases, with 17 bases separating them. There are 17 residues in the CDR3. CDR1 SGDLS and CDR2 YYNGEE come from the germline V gene.

This clonotype showed up many times. This rearrangement joins TRBV6-5 to TRBJ2-7; D is unresolved. V lost 4 bases, J lost 7 bases, and 11 bases lay in between. The CDR3 is made up of 12 amino acids. Germline V gene sequence: CDR1 MNHEY, CDR2 SVGAGI. The CDR3 protein is CASSSPHREQYF. CDR3 nucleotides: TGTGCCAGCAGTTCTCCGCATAGGGAGCAGTACTTC.

This clonotype was observed at least ten times. V and J are TRBV12-3 or TRBV12-4 and TRBJ2-3; TRBD2 matches at 7 bases. Losses at the gene ends were 8 bases for V and 2 bases for J; bases not matched to a gene: 4. CDR3 length equals 13 residues. The CDR3: CASPRGNTDTQYF. CDR3 nucleotide sequence: TGTGCCAGCCCGCGGGGGAACACAGATACGCAGTATTTT.

The gene calls are TRBV27 and TRBJ1-1; unclear D gene. The germline gives CDR1 MNHEY, CDR2 SMNVEV (reference sequence). V dropped 8 bases and J dropped 1 base, with 5 bases sitting between them. The CDR3 is 11 residues long. The chain's CDR3 is CASSGNTEAFF. As DNA, the CDR3 is TGTGCCAGCTCTGGGAACACTGAAGCTTTCTTT.

This clonotype has ten or more counts. This chain joins TRBV20-1 and TRBJ1-1; no firm D call. Per germline, CDR1 DFQATT and CDR2 SNEGSKA (reference sequence). CDR3 length equals 13 residues. V was pared by 1 base and J by 7 bases, with 13 bases between. This chain's CDR3 is CSARVGPGGEAFF. In DNA form, the CDR3 reads TGCAGTGCTAGAGTAGGGCCCGGCGGTGAAGCTTTCTTT.

This clonotype was counted ten times or more. The gene calls are TRBV6-6 and TRBJ1-5; D ambiguous. The V end was cut by 2 bases, the J end by 1 base, with 12 bases between. The germline V gene has CDR1 MNHNY and CDR2 SVGAGI (reference sequence). The CDR3 runs 16 residues. The chain's CDR3 is CASSYTGGVSNQPQHF. CDR3 in DNA: TGTGCCAGCAGTTACACGGGAGGAGTCAGCAATCAGCCCCAGCATTTT.

This clonotype has at least ten counts. The chain combines TRBV6-1 with TRBJ2-7; 7 bases are shared with TRBD1. The V and J ends lost 4 bases and 3 bases, in that order; junction bases with no gene match: 6. The germline V gene encodes CDR1 MNHNS and CDR2 SASEGT. This CDR3 comprises 14 residues. Here the CDR3 DNA reads TGTGCCAGCAGTGGATGGACAGGACTCTACGAGCAGTACTTC. Protein: CASSGWTGLYEQYF.

This clonotype was observed a few times. The chain recombines TRBV20-1 with TRBJ1-6; perhaps TRBD1 as D (6 bases). V lost 1 base and J lost 7, with 11 bases in between. The CDR3 contains 14 residues. Per the germline V gene, CDR1 is DFQATT and CDR2 is SNEGSKA (reference sequence). The CDR3 is CSARATGSNSPLHF. The DNA of the CDR3 is TGCAGTGCTAGAGCCACAGGGAGCAATTCACCCCTCCACTTT.

This clonotype was detected ten times or more. J is TRBJ1-1 and V is TRBV18; maybe TRBD1 (6 bases). Trimming cost V 3 bases and J 6 bases, with 17 bases left between them. Germline V CDR1 and CDR2: KGHSH, LQKENI. This CDR3 has 15 residues. The CDR3 DNA reads as TGTGCCAGCTCACCGGTCACAGGGCAAGGGTCTGAAGCTTTCTTT. This encodes CASSPVTGQGSEAFF. Full variable domain (outside the CDR3, taken from reference TRBV18 and TRBJ1-1): NAGVMQNPRHLVRRRGQEARLRCSPMKGHSHVYWYRQLPEEGLKFMVYLQKENIIDESGMPKERFSAEFPKEGPSILRIQQVVRGDSAAYFCASSPVTGQGSEAFFGQGTRLTVV.

This chain uses TRBV7-2 with TRBJ2-2; the match to TRBD1 covers 7 bases. From germline, CDR1 is SGHTA and CDR2 FQGNSA. The CDR3 consists of 16 residues. The trim removed 2 bases at V and 6 bases at J, leaving 9 bases unmatched. The DNA of the CDR3 is TGTGCCAGCAGCTTATTCACAGGGGCCATACCCGGGGAGCTGTTTTTT. Amino acid sequence: CASSLFTGAIPGELFF.

In regard to this clonotype: The conserved phenylalanine or tryptophan is not found at the CDR3 terminus, so this likely reflects a read error. The V call is TRBV12-3 or TRBV12-4, the J call TRBJ2-7; 9 bases map to TRBD1. V lost 6 bases, J lost 3 bases, and 9 bases stayed unmatched. CDR3 size: 15 residues. CDR3 loop: CASRSRTGDIYEQYL. The CDR3 bases are TGTGCCAGCAGGTCACGGACAGGGGACATCTACGAGCAGTACTTA.

This clonotype has more than one count but fewer than ten. V usage is TRBV20-1 and J usage is TRBJ2-1; 9 bases map to TRBD2. This CDR3 region has 16 residues. The germline gives CDR1 DFQATT, CDR2 SNEGSKA (reference sequence). Trimming at V came to 4 bases and at J to 3 bases, leaving 10 bases not matched to a gene. The CDR3 nucleotides are TGCAGTGCTACATCACGGCGGGGGGGCCGCTACAATGAGCAGTTCTTC. Translated, it gives CSATSRRGGRYNEQFF.

The V gene is TRBV12-3 or TRBV12-4, the J gene TRBJ2-2, with D perhaps matching TRBD2 (6 bases). Trimming took off 1 base at V and 5 bases at J, with 8 bases between the two ends. The CDR3 covers 14 residues. For the CDR3, the DNA is TGTGCCAGCAGTTTAGTCGGGGGAACCGGGGAGCTGTTTTTT. Translation: CASSLVGGTGELFF.

The chain carries TRBV11-2 and TRBJ2-3; 8 bases map to TRBD2. The CDR3 is made up of 18 amino acids. Germline CDR1 reads SGHAT; CDR2 reads FQNNGV. Losses at the gene ends were 0 bases for V and 1 base for J; bases not matched to a gene: 9. Here the CDR3 DNA reads TGTGCCAGCAGCTTAGATGGTGCGGGAGGCTGGGGCACAGATACGCAGTATTTT. It encodes CASSLDGAGGWGTDTQYF.

The chain links TRBV24-1 to TRBJ2-3; 13 positions match TRBD2. CDR1 and CDR2 (germline): KGHDR, SFDVKD. V lost 4 bases, J lost 6 bases, and 6 bases stayed unmatched. CDR3 length equals 16 residues. CDR3 loop: CATSETRLAGGDTQYF. Here the CDR3 DNA reads TGTGCCACCAGTGAGACAAGACTAGCGGGAGGTGATACGCAGTATTTT.

This clonotype was seen ten or more times. Because the CDR3's place on the DNA is in doubt, the DNA is left out and the CDR3 is given as listed by TCRdb. The chain employs TRBV7-2 and TRBJ1-6. The CDR3 is 16 residues long, ends included. Germline V gives CDR1 SGHTA, CDR2 FQGNSA. The CDR3 sequence is CASSLSVAVDNSPLHF.